Listed below are T cell receptor beta chains from one sample, sequenced in a study of blood T cell repertoires in COVID-19. Clones were read by immunoSEQ multiplex PCR, and TCRdb kept only the in-frame ones, dropping some. The sample records roughly 310,000 clones, about 88% being singletons. Sequenced material: PBMCs or T cells enriched from blood (not recorded which). Source of these receptors: a man between 60 and 75 years old who had recovered from COVID-19. The CDR3 runs from the conserved cysteine through the conserved F or W. The D gene is left open where the match is weak. Clone size, where shown, is once, few, many, or a class for clones that have expanded.

CDR3 protein	CDR3 DNA	clone size	V gene	J gene	D gene
CSASVPNGQHF	TGCAGTGCTAGTGTCCCCAACGGCCAGCATTTT	NA	TRBV20-1	TRBJ1-5	NA
CSVATGGVQETQYF	TGCAGCGTCGCGACAGGGGGAGTGCAAGAGACCCAGTACTTC	NA	TRBV29-1	TRBJ2-5	TRBD1
CASSLAGLAGYNEQFF	TGCGCCAGCAGCTTGGCCGGCCTAGCGGGTTACAATGAGCAGTTCTTC	NA	TRBV5-1	TRBJ2-1	TRBD2
CASSLAFHSTSGSYSTDTQYF	TGTGCCAGCAGCTTAGCTTTTCATTCGACTAGCGGGTCCTATAGCACAGATACGCAGTATTTT	NA	TRBV7-2	TRBJ2-3	TRBD2
CASSPQQGRTDTQYF	TGTGCCAGCAGCCCCCAACAGGGGCGCACAGATACGCAGTATTTT	NA	TRBV7-2	TRBJ2-3	TRBD1
CASSGNGQGLYEQYF	TGTGCCAGCAGCGGGAACGGACAGGGGCTCTACGAGCAGTACTTC	NA	TRBV5-4	TRBJ2-7	TRBD1
CASSRIVDRDTEAFF	TGTGCCAGCAGCCGAATTGTAGACAGGGATACTGAAGCTTTCTTT	NA	TRBV6-2/TRBV6-3	TRBJ1-1	TRBD1
CASSINPLADITDTQYF	TGTGCCAGCAGCATAAACCCACTAGCGGACATCACAGATACGCAGTATTTT	once	TRBV9	TRBJ2-3	TRBD2
CASSLWTGYEQYF	TGTGCCAGCAGCCTGTGGACAGGCTACGAGCAGTACTTC	NA	TRBV13	TRBJ2-7	TRBD1
CASSQVRTVQYF	TGTGCCAGCAGCCAAGTGCGAACGGTGCAGTACTTC	NA	TRBV14	TRBJ2-7	NA
CASSIAFGGNEKLFF	TGTGCCAGTAGTATAGCGTTCGGGGGAAATGAAAAACTGTTTTTT	NA	TRBV19	TRBJ1-4	NA
CASGKSGTTPYEQYF	TGTGCTAGTGGAAAATCCGGGACAACACCCTACGAGCAGTACTTC	NA	TRBV12-5	TRBJ2-7	NA
CASSKQGAEYGYTF	TGTGCCAGTAGCAAACAGGGGGCAGAGTATGGCTACACCTTC	once	TRBV19	TRBJ1-2	TRBD1
CASSVLQTGELFF	TGTGCCAGCAGTGTCCTACAGACCGGGGAGCTGTTTTTT	NA	TRBV2	TRBJ2-2	NA
CATSDQEASQYF	TGTGCCACCAGTGACCAGGAGGCCTCGCAGTACTTC	NA	TRBV24-1	TRBJ2-7	NA
CASKEGGQATEAFF	TGTGCCAGTAAAGAGGGCGGGCAGGCCACTGAAGCTTTCTTT	NA	TRBV19	TRBJ1-1	NA
CASSLQTGGTEAFF	TGTGCCAGCAGCTTACAAACAGGGGGCACTGAAGCTTTCTTT	NA	TRBV7-2	TRBJ1-1	TRBD1
CASSLGLARETQYF	TGCGCCAGCAGCTTGGGACTGGCTCGGGAGACCCAGTACTTC	NA	TRBV5-1	TRBJ2-5	NA
CASSEFRAAEETQYF	TGTGCCAGCAGTGAATTCAGGGCCGCCGAAGAGACCCAGTACTTC	NA	TRBV6-1	TRBJ2-5	NA
CASSPSSNQPQHF	TGTGCCAGCTCACCCTCTAGCAATCAGCCCCAGCATTTT	NA	TRBV18	TRBJ1-5	NA
CATSGETGAGTF	TGTGCCACCAGCGGCGAAACAGGGGCAGGCACCTTC	NA	TRBV15	TRBJ1-2	TRBD1
CASSQKASGDTDTQYF	TGTGCCAGCAGCCAAAAGGCTAGCGGGGACACAGATACGCAGTATTTT	NA	TRBV4-2	TRBJ2-3	TRBD2
CASRNLAGSDYF	TGTGCCAGCAGGAACCTAGCGGGATCCGACTACTTC	NA	TRBV2	TRBJ2-7	TRBD2
CASRPGTGYSNQPQHF	TGTGCCAGCAGACCCGGGACAGGGTATAGCAATCAGCCCCAGCATTTT	NA	TRBV2	TRBJ1-5	TRBD1
CAWSLTSGFYNEQFF	TGTGCCTGGAGTCTTACTAGCGGGTTTTACAATGAGCAGTTCTTC	NA	TRBV30	TRBJ2-1	TRBD2
CASSPGSGNYGYTF	TGTGCCAGCAGCCCCGGTTCGGGTAACTATGGCTACACCTTC	NA	TRBV7-3	TRBJ1-2	NA
CASRTDSNNQPQHF	TGTGCCAGCAGGACAGACAGTAACAATCAGCCCCAGCATTTT	NA	TRBV6-5	TRBJ1-5	NA
CASSQDSLAVSLLFF	TGTGCCAGCAGCCAAGATTCACTAGCGGTAAGCTTGCTGTTCTTC	NA	TRBV14	TRBJ2-1	TRBD2
CAMRPHLSTDTQYF	TGTGCCATGCGGCCCCACCTTTCCACAGATACGCAGTATTTT	NA	TRBV6-5	TRBJ2-3	NA
CSVSGTGTYNEQFF	TGCAGCGTCTCCGGGACAGGGACCTACAATGAGCAGTTCTTC	NA	TRBV29-1	TRBJ2-1	TRBD1
CASSQTGITEAFF	TGTGCCAGCAGTCAAACAGGGATCACTGAAGCTTTCTTT	NA	TRBV2	TRBJ1-1	NA
CASSGERQGHYGYTF	TGTGCCAGCAGTGGGGAGAGACAGGGGCACTATGGCTACACCTTC	once	TRBV27	TRBJ1-2	TRBD1
CASALQVSTDTQYF	TGCGCCAGCGCGTTACAGGTTTCCACAGATACGCAGTATTTT	NA	TRBV5-1	TRBJ2-3	NA
CASSVVGTGAGELFF	TGTGCCAGCAGCGTAGTGGGGACAGGGGCCGGGGAGCTGTTTTTT	once	TRBV9	TRBJ2-2	TRBD1
CASSQVVLAGNEQFF	TGTGCCAGCAGCCAAGTGGTCCTAGCGGGCAATGAGCAGTTCTTC	NA	TRBV3-1/TRBV3-2	TRBJ2-1	TRBD2
CASSKMANTEAFF	TGTGCCAGCAGCAAGATGGCTAACACTGAAGCTTTCTTT	NA	TRBV6-4	TRBJ1-1	NA
CASSETLQGGTGELFF	TGTGCCAGCAGCGAGACATTACAGGGGGGGACCGGGGAGCTGTTTTTT	once	TRBV9	TRBJ2-2	NA
CASSLLGSYNEQFF	TGTGCCAGCAGCCTATTGGGGAGCTACAATGAGCAGTTCTTC	NA	TRBV9	TRBJ2-1	NA
CASSLGAGDRYEQYF	TGTGCCAGCAGCTTGGGAGCGGGAGACCGCTACGAGCAGTACTTC	NA	TRBV7-6	TRBJ2-7	TRBD2
CASSRTTDEQYF	TGTGCCAGTAGTAGAACGACAGACGAGCAGTACTTC	NA	TRBV19	TRBJ2-7	NA
CASSGTGNTGELFF	TGTGCCAGCAGCGGGACAGGGAACACCGGGGAGCTGTTTTTT	NA	TRBV7-3	TRBJ2-2	TRBD1
CASSFGGGPYNEQFF	TGCGCCAGCAGCTTTGGAGGGGGCCCCTACAATGAGCAGTTCTTC	NA	TRBV5-1	TRBJ2-1	NA